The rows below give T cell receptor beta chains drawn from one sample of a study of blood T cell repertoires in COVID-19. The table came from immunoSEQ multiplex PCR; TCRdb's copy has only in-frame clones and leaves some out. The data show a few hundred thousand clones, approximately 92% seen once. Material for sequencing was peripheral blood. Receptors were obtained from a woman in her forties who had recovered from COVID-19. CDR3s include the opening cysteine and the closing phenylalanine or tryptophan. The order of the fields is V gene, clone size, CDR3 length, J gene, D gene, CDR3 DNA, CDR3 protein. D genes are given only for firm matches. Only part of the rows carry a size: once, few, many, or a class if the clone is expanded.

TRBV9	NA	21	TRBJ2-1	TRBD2	TGTGCCAGCAGCGTAGACATTCGCGCCCCAAGAGGTAGCGGGAGTTACAATGAGCAGTTCTTC	CASSVDIRAPRGSGSYNEQFF
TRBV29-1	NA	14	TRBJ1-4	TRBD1	TGCAGCGTTGCACCGACAGGGTTTAATGAAAAACTGTTTTTT	CSVAPTGFNEKLFF
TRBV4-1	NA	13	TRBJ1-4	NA	TGCGCCAGCAGCCGGGGGGTTAATGAAAAACTGTTTTTT	CASSRGVNEKLFF
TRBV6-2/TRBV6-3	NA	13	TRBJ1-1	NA	TGTGCCAGCAGTACATCGTTGAACACTGAAGCTTTCTTT	CASSTSLNTEAFF
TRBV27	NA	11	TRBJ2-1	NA	TGTGCCAGCAGTTATTATAATGAGCAGTTCTTC	CASSYYNEQFF
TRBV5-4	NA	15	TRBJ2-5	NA	TGTGCCAGCAGCTTAAGGAGACAGGGAGGAGAGACCCAGTACTTC	CASSLRRQGGETQYF
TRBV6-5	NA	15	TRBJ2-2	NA	TGTGCCAGCAGCCCGCATTCCGGGATCGCCGGGGAGCTGTTTTTT	CASSPHSGIAGELFF
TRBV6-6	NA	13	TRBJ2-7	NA	TGTGCCAGCAGTACCCGGTCGTCCCACGAGCAGTACTTC	CASSTRSSHEQYF
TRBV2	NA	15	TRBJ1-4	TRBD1	TGTGCCAGCAGCGATACCGGGACAGGGAATGAAAAACTGTTTTTT	CASSDTGTGNEKLFF
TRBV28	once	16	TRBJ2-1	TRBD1	TGTGCCAGCAGTTCCGAACAGGGGTTAACGAGTCAGGAGCAGTTCTTC	CASSSEQGLTSQEQFF
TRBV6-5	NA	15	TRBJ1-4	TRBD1	TGTGCCAGCAGTTACTCCTGGGACAGGGATGAAAAACTGTTTTTT	CASSYSWDRDEKLFF
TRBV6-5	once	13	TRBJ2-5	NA	TGTGCCAGCAGTTACACCGGTTTTGAGACCCAGTACTTC	CASSYTGFETQYF
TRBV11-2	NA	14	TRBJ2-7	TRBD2	TGTGCCAGCAGCCGAGGGGCGGGAGTCTACGAGCAGTACTTC	CASSRGAGVYEQYF
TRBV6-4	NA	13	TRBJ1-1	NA	TGTGCCAGCAGTGTCCAGGGGAACACTGAAGCTTTCTTT	CASSVQGNTEAFF
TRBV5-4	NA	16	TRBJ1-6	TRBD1	TGTGCCAGCAGCTTGACAGGGGACCCCTATAATTCACCCCTCCACTTT	CASSLTGDPYNSPLHF
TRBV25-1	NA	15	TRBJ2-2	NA	TGTGCCAGCACCCCGGATCCGGCTAGGACCGGGGAGCTGTTTTTT	CASTPDPARTGELFF
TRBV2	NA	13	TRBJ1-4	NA	TGTGCCACCCGGCCCATGCGGGATGAAAAACTGTTTTTT	CATRPMRDEKLFF
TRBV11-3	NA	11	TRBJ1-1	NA	TGTGCCAGCATTGGGGAGACTGAAGCTTTCTTT	CASIGETEAFF
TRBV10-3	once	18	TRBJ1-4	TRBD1	TGTGCCATCAGCGACACACGGGCGGACAGGGGCGGGGGTGAAAAACTGTTTTTT	CAISDTRADRGGGEKLFF
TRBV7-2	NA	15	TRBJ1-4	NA	TGTGCCAGCAGCTTATCGGGTTCCCGCGATGAAAAACTGTTTTTT	CASSLSGSRDEKLFF
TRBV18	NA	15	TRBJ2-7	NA	TGTGCCAGCTCACCACCGAGTCAGGGCTCCTACGAGCAGTACTTC	CASSPPSQGSYEQYF
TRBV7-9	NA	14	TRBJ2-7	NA	TGTGCCAGCAGCTTGGACAGCGTCACCTACGAGCAGTACTTC	CASSLDSVTYEQYF
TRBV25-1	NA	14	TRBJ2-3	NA	TGTGCCAGCAGTGACCAAAGGGAGACAGATACGCAGTATTTT	CASSDQRETDTQYF
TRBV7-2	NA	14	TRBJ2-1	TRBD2	TGTGCCAGCAGCATATGGACTAGCGGGAATGAGCAGTTCTTC	CASSIWTSGNEQFF
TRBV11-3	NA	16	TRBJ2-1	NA	TGTGCCAGCAGCTTAACCCGACAGAGCTCCTACAATGAGCAGTTCTTC	CASSLTRQSSYNEQFF
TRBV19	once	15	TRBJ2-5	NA	TGTGCCAGTAGTATAGATCGGACTTCTCAAGAGACCCAGTACTTC	CASSIDRTSQETQYF
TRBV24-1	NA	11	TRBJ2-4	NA	TGTGCCACTAGTCAGGAAAACATTCAGTACTTC	CATSQENIQYF
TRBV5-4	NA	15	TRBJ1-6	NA	TGTGCCAGCAGCTTGGAGCAGCGTTATAATTCACCCCTCCACTTT	CASSLEQRYNSPLHF
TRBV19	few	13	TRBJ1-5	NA	TGTGCCAGTAGTAACAGCCCTATTGAGCCCCAGCATTTT	CASSNSPIEPQHF
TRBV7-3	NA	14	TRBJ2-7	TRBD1	TGTGCCAGCAGTCGGGACAGAGACAGCCGCGAGCAGTACTTC	CASSRDRDSREQYF
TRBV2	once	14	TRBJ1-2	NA	TGTGCCAGCAGTCCGCTCTCCCCCTATAATGGCTACACCTTC	CASSPLSPYNGYTF
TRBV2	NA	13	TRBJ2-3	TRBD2	TGTGCCAACGCCGGGACTAACACAGATACGCAGTATTTT	CANAGTNTDTQYF
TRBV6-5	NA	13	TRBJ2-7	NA	TGTGCCAGCAGACCGGGACATACCTACGAGCAGTACTTC	CASRPGHTYEQYF
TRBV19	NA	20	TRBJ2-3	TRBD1	TGTGCCAGTAGTACCCGGCGGACAGGGACGTATATTCCTAGCACAGATACGCAGTATTTT	CASSTRRTGTYIPSTDTQYF
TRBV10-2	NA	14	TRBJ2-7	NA	TGCGCCAGCAGTGAGTCTAGCGGAGTCTACGAGCAGTACTTC	CASSESSGVYEQYF
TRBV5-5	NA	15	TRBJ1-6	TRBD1	TGTGCCAGCAGCTTAAGGGACAGGGGAAATTCACCCCTCCACTTT	CASSLRDRGNSPLHF
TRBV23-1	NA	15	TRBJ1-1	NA	TGCGCCAGCAGTCCCGCCCCCAGGGTCGATACTGAAGCTTTCTTT	CASSPAPRVDTEAFF
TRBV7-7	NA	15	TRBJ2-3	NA	TGTGCCAGCAGCCCCTCCGGCGGGAGCACAGATACGCAGTATTTT	CASSPSGGSTDTQYF
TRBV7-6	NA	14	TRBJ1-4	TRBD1	TGTGCCAGCAGCCAGGGACAGGGGGGGGAAAAACTGTTTTTT	CASSQGQGGEKLFF
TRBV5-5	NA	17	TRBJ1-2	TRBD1	TGTGCCAGCAGCTTGGTCGGGGGACAGGCGAACTTCTATGGCTACACCTTC	CASSLVGGQANFYGYTF
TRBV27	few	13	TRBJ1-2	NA	TGTGCCAGCCGATCGGGGGCTAACTATGGCTACACCTTC	CASRSGANYGYTF
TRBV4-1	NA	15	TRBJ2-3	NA	TGCGCCAGCAGCCAATTCTCCGGTCGCACAGATACGCAGTATTTT	CASSQFSGRTDTQYF
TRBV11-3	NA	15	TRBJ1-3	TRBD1	TGTGCCAGCAGCCACCGAGGGACAGGGGGGAACACCATATATTTT	CASSHRGTGGNTIYF
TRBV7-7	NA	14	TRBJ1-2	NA	TGTGCCAGCAGCTCGTCCCAGGTTAACTATGGCTACACCTTC	CASSSSQVNYGYTF
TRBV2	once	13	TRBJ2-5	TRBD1	TGTGCCAGCAGCGGACAGGGAATGGGGACCCAGTACTTC	CASSGQGMGTQYF
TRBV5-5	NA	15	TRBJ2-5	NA	TGTGCCAGCAGCCTCAGCCTGGGGGCGTGGGAGACCCAGTACTTC	CASSLSLGAWETQYF
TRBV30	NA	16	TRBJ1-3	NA	TGTGCCTGGGCCCTAGGAGGGGCGTTCTCTGGAAACACCATATATTTT	CAWALGGAFSGNTIYF
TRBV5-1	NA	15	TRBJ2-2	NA	TGCGCCAGCAGCTTTTCTGTATCTGACACCGGGGAGCTGTTTTTT	CASSFSVSDTGELFF
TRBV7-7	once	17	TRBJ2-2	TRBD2	TGTGCCAGCAGCCCTACGGGACTAGCGGGAGGAGGCGGGGAGCTGTTTTTT	CASSPTGLAGGGGELFF
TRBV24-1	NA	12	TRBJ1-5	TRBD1	TGTGCCACAGGACAGGGGAATCAGCCCCAGCATTTT	CATGQGNQPQHF
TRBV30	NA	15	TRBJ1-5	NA	TGTGCCTGGAGTATACAGGGATTTGGCAATCAGCCCCAGCATTTT	CAWSIQGFGNQPQHF
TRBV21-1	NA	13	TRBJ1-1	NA	TGTGCCAGCAGAGTCCTAGGTCTCACTGAAGCTTTCTTT	CASRVLGLTEAFF
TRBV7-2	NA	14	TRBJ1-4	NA	TGTGCCAGCAGCCAACCGGGACAAGTAGTAAAACTGTTTTTT	CASSQPGQVVKLFF
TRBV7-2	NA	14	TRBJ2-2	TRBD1	TGTGCCAGCAGCCTAGGACAGGGACCCGGGGAGCTGTTTTTT	CASSLGQGPGELFF
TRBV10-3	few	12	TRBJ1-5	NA	TGTGCCATCAGTGGCCAGAATCAGCCCCAGCATTTT	CAISGQNQPQHF
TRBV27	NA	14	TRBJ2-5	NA	TGTGCCAGCAGTTACGGCGCGGGGAAAGAGACCCAGTACTTC	CASSYGAGKETQYF
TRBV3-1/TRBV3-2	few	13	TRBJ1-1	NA	TGTGCCAGCAGCCGTCCGGGGAACACTGAAGCTTTCTTT	CASSRPGNTEAFF